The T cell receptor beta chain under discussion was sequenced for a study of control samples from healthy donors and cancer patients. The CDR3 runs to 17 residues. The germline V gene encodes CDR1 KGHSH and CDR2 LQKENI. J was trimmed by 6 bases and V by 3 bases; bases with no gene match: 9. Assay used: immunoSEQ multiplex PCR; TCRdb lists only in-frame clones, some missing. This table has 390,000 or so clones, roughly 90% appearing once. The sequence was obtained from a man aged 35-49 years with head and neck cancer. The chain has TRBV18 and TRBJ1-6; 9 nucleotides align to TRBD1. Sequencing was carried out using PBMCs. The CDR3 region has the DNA TGTGCCAGCTCACCGGGACAGGGCACAGGGTTTAATTCACCCCTCCACTTT. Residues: CASSPGQGTGFNSPLHF.